Included here is one T cell receptor beta chain sequence, with context. Its matching antigen is unknown. With V trimmed by 0 bases and J by 9 bases, 15 bases remained unmatched. This CDR3 comprises 18 residues. Per the germline V gene, CDR1 is LGHNA and CDR2 is YNFKEQ. This entry belongs to a study of Tregs in tolerant kidney transplant recipients. Repertoires were generated with immunoSEQ multiplex PCR, while TCRdb's copy carries only in-frame clones and drops some. Among 85,000 to 95,000 clones listed, around nine tenths were seen once. Unstimulated Tregs (CD4+CD25+CD127-) and CD4+CD25- non-Tregs were sorted from PBMCs. Study-wide points: Biological reproducibility was not directly addressed in this study. Findings come from small patient numbers and require larger validation.

The chain links TRBV4-2 to TRBJ2-1; 9 bases fit TRBD2. This TCR was recovered from a human donor in good health. Sequencing was performed on CD8+ T cells from blood. Written as DNA, the CDR3 is TGTGCCAGCAGCCAAGAGGGGTCTGCGGGGGGGGCCCTGTTTGAGCAGTTCTTC. Translating it yields CASSQEGSAGGALFEQFF.